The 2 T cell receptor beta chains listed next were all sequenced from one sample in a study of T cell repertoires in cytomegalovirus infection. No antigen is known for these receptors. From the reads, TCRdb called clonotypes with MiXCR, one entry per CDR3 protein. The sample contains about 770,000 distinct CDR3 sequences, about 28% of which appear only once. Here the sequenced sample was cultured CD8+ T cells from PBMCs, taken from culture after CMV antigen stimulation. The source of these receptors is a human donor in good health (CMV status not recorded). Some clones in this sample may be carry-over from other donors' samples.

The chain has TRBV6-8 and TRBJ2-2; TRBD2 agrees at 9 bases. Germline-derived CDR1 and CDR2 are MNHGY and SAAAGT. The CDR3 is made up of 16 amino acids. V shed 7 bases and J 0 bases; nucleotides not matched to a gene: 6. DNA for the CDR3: TGTGCCAGCACTCTAGCGGGACAAGCGAACACCGGGGAGCTGTTTTTT. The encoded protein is CASTLAGQANTGELFF.

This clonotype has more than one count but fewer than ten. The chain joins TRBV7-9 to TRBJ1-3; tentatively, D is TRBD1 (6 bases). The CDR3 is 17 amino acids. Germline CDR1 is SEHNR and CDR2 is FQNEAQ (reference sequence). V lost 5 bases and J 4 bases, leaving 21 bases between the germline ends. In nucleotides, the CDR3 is TGTGCCAGCAGCCCCGCCACATTCGGCAGGGGAGGAAACACCATATATTTT. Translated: CASSPATFGRGGNTIYF.